The 14 T cell receptor beta chains listed next were all sequenced from one sample in a study of shared clonotypes between healthy human individuals. Here immunoSEQ multiplex PCR was the method, and the copy in TCRdb shows in-frame clones only, minus some. The sample consists of approximately 2,000,000 clones, 93% of them appearing once. Naive CD8 cells were CD45RO-negative, positively selected for CCR7, excluding terminally differentiated effector memory CD45RA+ cells. Sequenced sample: naive CD8+ T cells from PBMCs. These receptors originate from a man in his late teens or twenties in good health. Some clones in this sample may be carry-over from other donors' samples.

This chain uses TRBV7-9 with TRBJ1-1, with D maybe TRBD1 (6 bases). CDR1 SEHNR and CDR2 FQNEAQ come from the germline V gene (reference sequence). The CDR3 runs to 12 residues. V lost 5 bases to trimming and J lost 5 bases, with 9 bases between them. The CDR3 region has the DNA TGTGCCAGCAGCGCCGACAGGACTGAAGCTTTCTTT. It encodes CASSADRTEAFF.

The chain is built from TRBV7-9 and TRBJ2-2; possible D gene TRBD1, 6 bases. The CDR3 consists of 15 residues. V dropped 4 bases and J dropped 2 bases, with 11 bases sitting between them. Germline V gene lookup returns CDR1 SEHNR and CDR2 FQNEAQ (reference sequence). CDR3 in DNA: TGTGCCAGCAGCTCCCGGGACAATAACACCGGGGAGCTGTTTTTT. Protein sequence: CASSSRDNNTGELFF.

J is TRBJ2-7 and V is TRBV4-3; D unclear. CDR1 is LGHNA, CDR2 YSLEER, per germline. Trimming took 2 bases from V and 2 from J, leaving 7 bases between them. The length of the CDR3 is 13 residues. The CDR3 protein is CASSQFLAYEQYF. As DNA, the CDR3 is TGCGCCAGCAGCCAATTTTTAGCCTACGAGCAGTACTTC.

CDR3 nucleotide sequence: TGTGCCATCAGTGGGAGACAGGGCCCGTCCTACGAGCAGTACTTC. It codes for CAISGRQGPSYEQYF. The J gene is TRBJ2-7, the V gene TRBV10-3; 7 nucleotides match TRBD1. The germline V gene has CDR1 ENHRY and CDR2 SYGVKD. CDR3 length: 15 amino acids. After removal of 4 bases from V and 1 base from J, the junction contained 7 bases not matched to a gene.

The CDR3 nucleotides read TGTGCCAGCAGCCCCGTGATCCCAAATATGATCAATCAGCCCCAGCATTTT. Its translation is CASSPVIPNMINQPQHF. The chain is built from TRBV27 and TRBJ1-5; D is unclear. V was trimmed by 6 bases and J by 3 bases, leaving 21 bases between them. This CDR3 is 17 amino acids long. Looked up from germline, CDR1 is MNHEY and CDR2 is SMNVEV (reference sequence).

The rearrangement uses TRBV11-2 and TRBJ2-1; 7 bases match TRBD2. The CDR3 is made up of 13 amino acids. V shed 5 bases and J 7 bases; nucleotides not matched to a gene: 5. Per germline, CDR1 SGHAT and CDR2 FQNNGV. For the CDR3, the DNA is TGTGCCAGCAGCCGCGGGAGAATAAATGAGCAGTTCTTC. Amino acid sequence: CASSRGRINEQFF.

This clone was seen only once. This rearrangement joins TRBV4-1 to TRBJ2-6; D perhaps matches TRBD1 (6 bases). Trimming shortened V by 2 bases and J by 0 bases, and 17 bases separated the two germline ends. Germline-derived CDR1 and CDR2 are MGHRA and YSYEKL. The CDR3 covers 19 residues. For the CDR3, the DNA is TGCGCCAGCAGCCAACATTTGGGAGACAGGAGCTCTGGGGCCAACGTCCTGACTTTC. Protein: CASSQHLGDRSSGANVLTF.

This clone has a single count. The CDR3 is CASAKTPSRNIQYF. The CDR3 DNA follows: TGTGCCAGCGCTAAAACCCCTAGCAGAAACATTCAGTACTTC. The chain is built from TRBV28 and TRBJ2-4; weak D call: TRBD2 (5 bases). The CDR3 spans 14 residues. Germline V gene sequence: CDR1 MDHEN, CDR2 SYDVKM. Between the trimmed V and J ends, which lost 8 bases and 6 bases, there was a span of 17 bases.

Only one count was recorded for this clone. At one of its ends the junction is not consistent with the germline gene, which may arise from a read error. V gene TRBV30 combines with J gene TRBJ1-2; no firm D call. The length of the CDR3 is 11 residues. The germline CDR1 and CDR2 sequences are GTSNPN and SVGIG (reference sequence). The CDR3 reads CAWRVAAANLF. CDR3 DNA: TGTGCCTGGAGAGTGGCGGCAGCCAATCTCTTC.

The rearrangement links TRBV11-2 to TRBJ2-1, with 9 bases identical to TRBD2. This CDR3 is built from 16 residues. The ends lost 2 bases at V and 5 bases at J; junction bases unmatched: 7. CDR1 SGHAT and CDR2 FQNNGV come from the germline V gene. The CDR3 protein is CASSLTRLAGHNEQFF. The CDR3 nucleotides read TGTGCCAGCAGCTTAACTCGCCTAGCGGGGCACAATGAGCAGTTCTTC.

The genes are TRBV6-1 and TRBJ1-4; 7 nucleotides agree with TRBD1. Germline CDR1 MNHNS, CDR2 SASEGT. Trimming removed 4 bases from V and 3 bases from J; junction bases left unmatched: 5. This CDR3 spans 15 amino acids. The CDR3 sequence is CASSAHRGPNEKLFF. The CDR3 region has the DNA TGTGCCAGCAGTGCCCACAGGGGACCTAATGAAAAACTGTTTTTT.

This clone has a single count. The chain joins TRBV5-1 to TRBJ1-1; TRBD1 matches 7 bases. Germline values: CDR1 SGHRS, CDR2 YFSETQ. The CDR3 is 14 residues long. V shed 5 bases, J shed 5 bases, and the junction held 9 bases outside the gene matches. CDR3 in DNA: TGCGCCAGCAGACCCGGGACAGAAGGGACTGAAGCTTTCTTT. Amino acids: CASRPGTEGTEAFF.

The V and J genes are TRBV28 and TRBJ1-2, with D unresolved. CDR1 MDHEN and CDR2 SYDVKM come from the germline V gene. The CDR3 is made up of 15 amino acids. V was shortened by 1 base and J by 1 base, with 10 bases between the two germline ends. The CDR3 loop is CASSLLAQFNYGYTF. As DNA, the CDR3 is TGTGCCAGCAGTTTATTAGCACAGTTTAACTATGGCTACACCTTC.

For this clone: The sample contains more than one DNA sequence encoding this CDR3. The chain recombines TRBV28 with TRBJ2-7, with 8 nucleotides matching TRBD1. V lost 2 bases and J lost 4; bases outside the gene matches: 1. The CDR3 is 13 amino acids. The germline CDR1 and CDR2 sequences are MDHEN and SYDVKM. The CDR3 reads CASSLNRGYEQYF. The CDR3, as DNA: TGTGCCAGCAGTTTAAACAGGGGGTACGAGCAGTACTTC.